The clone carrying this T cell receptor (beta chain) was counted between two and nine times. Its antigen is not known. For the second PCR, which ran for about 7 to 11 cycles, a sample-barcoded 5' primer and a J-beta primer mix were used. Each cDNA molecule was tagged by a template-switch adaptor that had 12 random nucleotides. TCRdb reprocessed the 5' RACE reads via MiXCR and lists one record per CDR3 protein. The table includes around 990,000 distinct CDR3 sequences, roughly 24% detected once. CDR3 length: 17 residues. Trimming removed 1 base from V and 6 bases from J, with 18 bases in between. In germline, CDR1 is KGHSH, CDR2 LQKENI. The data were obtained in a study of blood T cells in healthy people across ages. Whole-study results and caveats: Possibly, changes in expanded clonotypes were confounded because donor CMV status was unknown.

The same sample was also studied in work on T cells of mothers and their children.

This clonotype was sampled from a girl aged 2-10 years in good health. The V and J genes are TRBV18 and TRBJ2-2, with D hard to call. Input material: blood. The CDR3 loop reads CASSPLTLGTLPGELFF. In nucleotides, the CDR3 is TGTGCCAGCTCACCACTAACCCTAGGAACACTCCCCGGGGAGCTGTTTTTT.